Below are 5 T cell receptor beta chains sequenced from a single sample in a study of immune cell composition in non-small cell lung cancer. Normal lung sampling was at least 3 cm from the tumour, as distant as possible. The table came from immunoSEQ multiplex PCR; TCRdb's copy has only in-frame clones and leaves some out. The sample has over 7,000 clones, 70% to 85% seen once. Sequences were obtained from non-adjacent lung tissue. The receptors shown here come from a human donor with non-small cell lung cancer.

Only a few counts were recorded for this clone. The chain couples TRBV10-2 to TRBJ1-5, with D possibly matching TRBD1 (6 bases). Germline V gene data show CDR1 as WSHSY and CDR2 as SAAADI. CDR3 size: 13 residues. Trimming left V 7 bases short and J 3 bases short, with 10 bases between. The CDR3 region is CASKGQLNQPQHF. The CDR3 DNA reads TGCGCCAGCAAAGGACAGCTCAATCAGCCCCAGCATTTT.

The J gene is TRBJ2-4, the V gene TRBV19; 8 nucleotides line up with TRBD2. Trimming at V came to 3 bases and at J to 14 bases, leaving 3 bases not matched to a gene. This CDR3 contains 11 residues. Germline CDR1 is LNHDA and CDR2 is SQIVND (reference sequence). The CDR3 DNA is TGTGCCAGTAGTATGGAGCGGGGGAAGTACTTC. Protein sequence: CASSMERGKYF.

This chain connects TRBV27 to TRBJ1-2, with 9 bases fitting TRBD1. Per the germline V gene, CDR1 is MNHEY and CDR2 is SMNVEV (reference sequence). This CDR3 has 16 amino acids. V lost 3 bases and J lost 2; bases outside the gene matches: 7. The CDR3 DNA is TGTGCCAGCAGTTTCTCTCGGACAGGGGCCAACTATGGCTACACCTTC. It is translated as CASSFSRTGANYGYTF.

The chain is built from TRBV27 and TRBJ2-7, with TRBD1 identical over 9 bases. V lost 6 bases and J lost 1; bases outside the gene matches: 7. Per germline, CDR1 MNHEY and CDR2 SMNVEV (reference sequence). There are 15 residues in the CDR3. The CDR3 DNA sequence: TGTGCCAGCAGCGACCCCGGGACAGGGTCCTACGAGCAGTACTTC. This translates into CASSDPGTGSYEQYF.

The chain joins TRBV6-6 to TRBJ2-7; D might be TRBD1 (5 bases). This CDR3 has 12 residues. The germline V gene has CDR1 MNHNY and CDR2 SVGAGI (reference sequence). V lost 8 bases and J lost 2, with 10 bases in between. The CDR3 DNA follows: TGTGCCAGCGAGGACAATACCTACGAGCAGTACTTC. It translates to CASEDNTYEQYF.